The entry below gives a single T cell receptor beta chain sequence along with its context. Via MiXCR, TCRdb re-called the 5' RACE reads, giving one row per CDR3 protein. The profile covers around 490,000 distinct CDR3 sequences, with around 24% appearing a single time and about 0.5% taken by the ten largest. The CDR3 is 14 residues long. The germline V and J ends were trimmed by 0 bases and 5 bases, with 8 bases remaining between them. From germline, CDR1 is ENHRY and CDR2 SYGVKD. The data were taken from a study of identical twins. The sample also formed part of further work on yellow fever vaccine responses in identical twins.

What was sequenced was CD4+ T cells sorted from blood. The TCR originated in a woman in her late teens or twenties in good health. This rearrangement joins TRBV10-3 to TRBJ2-1; no clear D gene. The CDR3 protein is CAISESKGHNEQFF. For the CDR3, the DNA is TGTGCCATCAGTGAGTCTAAGGGTCACAATGAGCAGTTCTTC.